The source of this TCR beta chain is a study of neurological immune-mediated disorders. This clonotype came up many times. Sample time point: longitudinal time-point 3. CDR3 length: 15 amino acids. CDR1 is SGHDT and CDR2 is YYEEEE in the germline V gene. Trimming left V 0 bases short and J 2 bases short, with 11 bases between. TCRdb passed the 5' RACE reads through MiXCR, listing each CDR3 protein once. In the table there are about 48,000 distinct CDR3 sequences, roughly 13% of which are singletons. The J gene is TRBJ2-5, the V gene TRBV5-6, with a weak D call TRBD2 (5 bases). This sequence originates from a male donor with HTLV-1-associated myelopathy (HAM/TSP). The sample was PBMCs. CDR3 loop: CASSLAFGEQETQYF. DNA of the CDR3: TGTGCCAGCAGCTTGGCTTTCGGGGAACAAGAGACCCAGTACTTC.